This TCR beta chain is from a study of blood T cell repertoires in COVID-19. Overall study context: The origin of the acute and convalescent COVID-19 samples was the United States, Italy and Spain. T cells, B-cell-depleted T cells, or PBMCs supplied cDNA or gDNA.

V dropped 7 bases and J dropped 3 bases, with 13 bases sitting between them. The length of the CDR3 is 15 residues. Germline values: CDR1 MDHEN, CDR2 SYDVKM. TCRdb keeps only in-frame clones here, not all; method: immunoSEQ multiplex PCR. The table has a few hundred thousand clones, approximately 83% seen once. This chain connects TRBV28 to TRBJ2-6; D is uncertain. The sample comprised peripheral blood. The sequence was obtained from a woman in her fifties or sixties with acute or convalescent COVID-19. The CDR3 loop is CASTGFGGGANVLTF. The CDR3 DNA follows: TGTGCCAGCACCGGGTTTGGCGGTGGGGCCAACGTCCTGACTTTC.